The entry below gives a single T cell receptor beta chain sequence along with its context. Its antigen is currently unknown. The sort gate was single viable CD3+CD4+CD8-CD45RO+ cells for memory CD4+ T cells. After thawing, CD4+ T cells were positively selected. Profiling relied on immunoSEQ multiplex PCR, and the TCRdb table lists in-frame clones only, not all of them. Counted here are fewer than 90,000 clones, roughly 78% occurring once; the ten biggest clones make up 2.5% to 3%. This specimen comes from a study of memory CD4+ T cells and cytomegalovirus serostatus. Study-wide results and limits: Suggested: most of the CMV-linked TCR signature lies in CD4+ memory cells.

This TCR was recovered from an adult in good health and CMV-seropositive. The material sequenced was memory CD4+ T cells from blood.

The CDR3 nucleotides are TGTGCCAGCGCCCGGGGCGTTATCTCAACTAATGAAAAACTGTTTTTT. Translated, it gives CASARGVISTNEKLFF. The rearrangement uses TRBV18 and TRBJ1-4; TRBD1 might be the D (5 bases). This CDR3 is 16 amino acids long. Trimming left V 8 bases short and J 0 bases short, with 16 bases between. Germline values: CDR1 KGHSH, CDR2 LQKENI.